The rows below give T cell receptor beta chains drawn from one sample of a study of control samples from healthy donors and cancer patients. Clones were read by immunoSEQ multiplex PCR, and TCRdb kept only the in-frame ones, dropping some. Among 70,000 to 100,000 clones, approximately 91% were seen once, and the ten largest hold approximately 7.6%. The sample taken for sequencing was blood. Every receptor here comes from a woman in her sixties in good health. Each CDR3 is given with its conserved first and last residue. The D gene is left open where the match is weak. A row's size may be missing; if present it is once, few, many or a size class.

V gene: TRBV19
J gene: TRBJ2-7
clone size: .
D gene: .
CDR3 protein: CASSISQAHYEQYF
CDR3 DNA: TGTGCCAGTAGTATTAGCCAGGCGCATTACGAGCAGTACTTC

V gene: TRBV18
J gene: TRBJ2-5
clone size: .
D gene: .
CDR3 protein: CASSLGLNQETQYF
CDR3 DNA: TGTGCCAGCTCGCTGGGACTGAACCAAGAGACCCAGTACTTC

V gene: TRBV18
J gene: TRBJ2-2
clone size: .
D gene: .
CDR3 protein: CASSLYTGELFF
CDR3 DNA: TGTGCCAGCTCACTATACACCGGGGAGCTGTTTTTT

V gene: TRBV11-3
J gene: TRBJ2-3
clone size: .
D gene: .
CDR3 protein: CASSLEGLLSPQYF
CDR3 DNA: TGTGCCAGCAGCTTAGAGGGGCTCTTGAGTCCGCAGTATTTT

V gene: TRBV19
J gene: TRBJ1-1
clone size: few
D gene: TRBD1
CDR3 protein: CASPPPPRPGQGVRTEAFF
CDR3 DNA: TGTGCCAGTCCCCCCCCGCCTCGTCCGGGACAGGGGGTGCGCACTGAAGCTTTCTTT

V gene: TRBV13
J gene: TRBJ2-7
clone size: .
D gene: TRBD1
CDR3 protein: CASSFLGDRAPSYEQYF
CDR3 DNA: TGTGCCAGCAGCTTTTTAGGGGACAGGGCGCCTTCCTACGAGCAGTACTTC

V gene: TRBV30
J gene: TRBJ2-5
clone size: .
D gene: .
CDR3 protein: CAWSVLAETQYF
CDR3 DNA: TGTGCCTGGAGTGTCCTAGCAGAGACCCAGTACTTC

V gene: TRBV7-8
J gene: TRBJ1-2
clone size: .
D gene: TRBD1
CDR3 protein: CASSLWDRAGYTF
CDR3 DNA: TGTGCCAGCAGCTTATGGGACAGGGCTGGCTACACCTTC

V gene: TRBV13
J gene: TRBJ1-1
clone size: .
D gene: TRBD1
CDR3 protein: CASSPTPGQGAHNTEAFF
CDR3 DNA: TGTGCCAGCAGCCCTACCCCGGGACAGGGGGCTCACAACACTGAAGCTTTCTTT

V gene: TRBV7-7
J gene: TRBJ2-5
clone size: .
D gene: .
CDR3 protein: CASSLGFLRRGETQYF
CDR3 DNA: TGTGCTAGCAGCTTAGGATTCCTCAGAAGGGGAGAGACCCAGTACTTC

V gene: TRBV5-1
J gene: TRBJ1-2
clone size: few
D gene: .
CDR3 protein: CASSLSGDGYTF
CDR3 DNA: TGCGCCAGCAGCTTGTCAGGGGATGGCTACACCTTC

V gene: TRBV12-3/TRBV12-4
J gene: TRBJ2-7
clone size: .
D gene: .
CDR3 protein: CASSFGPTYEQYF
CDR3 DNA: TGTGCCAGCAGTTTCGGACCTACCTACGAGCAGTACTTC

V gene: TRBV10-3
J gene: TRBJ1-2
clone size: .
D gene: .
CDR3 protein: CAISPGGGRSGYTF
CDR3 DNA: TGTGCCATCAGTCCCGGGGGGGGGAGAAGTGGCTACACCTTC

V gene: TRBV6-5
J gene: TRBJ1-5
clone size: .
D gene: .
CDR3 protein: CASSLGHDQPQHF
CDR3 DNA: TGTGCCAGCAGCTTGGGACACGACCAGCCCCAGCATTTT

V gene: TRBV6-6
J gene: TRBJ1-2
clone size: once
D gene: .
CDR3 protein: CASSPTPGTRYGYTF
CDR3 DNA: TGTGCCAGCAGCCCTACCCCCGGCACCCGGTACGGCTACACCTTC

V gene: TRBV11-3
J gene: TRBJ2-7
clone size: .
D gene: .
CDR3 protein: CASSFSRGRQYF
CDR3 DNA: TGTGCCAGCAGCTTCTCGCGGGGAAGGCAGTACTTC

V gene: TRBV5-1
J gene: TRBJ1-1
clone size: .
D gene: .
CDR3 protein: CASSLVTGTKMNTEAFF
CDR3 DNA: TGCGCCAGCAGCTTGGTTACCGGGACAAAGATGAACACTGAAGCTTTCTTT

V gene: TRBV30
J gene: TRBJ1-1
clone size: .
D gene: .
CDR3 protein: CAWSVHPGIVAFF
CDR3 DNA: TGTGCCTGGAGTGTACATCCAGGGATTGTAGCTTTCTTT

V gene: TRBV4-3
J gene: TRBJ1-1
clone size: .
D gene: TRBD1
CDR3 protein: CASSQHDRGEAFF
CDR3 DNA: TGCGCCAGCAGCCAACACGACAGGGGGGAAGCTTTCTTT

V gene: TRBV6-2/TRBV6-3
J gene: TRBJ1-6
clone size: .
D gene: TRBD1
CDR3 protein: CASSSHRQGNSPLHF
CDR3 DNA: TGTGCCAGCAGTTCCCACCGACAGGGGAATTCACCCCTCCACTTT

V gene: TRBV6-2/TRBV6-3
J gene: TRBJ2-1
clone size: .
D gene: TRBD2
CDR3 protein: CASSYGSSGRALLYDEQFF
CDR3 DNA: TGTGCCAGCAGTTACGGCTCTAGCGGGAGGGCCCTGTTGTATGATGAGCAGTTCTTC

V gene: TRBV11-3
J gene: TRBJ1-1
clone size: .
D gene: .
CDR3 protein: CASSFSGTEAFF
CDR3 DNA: TGTGCCAGCAGCTTCTCCGGCACTGAAGCTTTCTTT

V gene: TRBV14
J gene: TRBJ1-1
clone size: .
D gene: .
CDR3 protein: CASSQDHGPPDAEAFF
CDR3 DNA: TGTGCCAGCAGCCAAGATCACGGACCCCCTGACGCTGAAGCTTTCTTT

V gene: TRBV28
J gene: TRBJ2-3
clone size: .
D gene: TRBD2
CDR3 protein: CASVAGGEDTQYF
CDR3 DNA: TGTGCCAGTGTAGCGGGGGGGGAGGATACGCAGTATTTT

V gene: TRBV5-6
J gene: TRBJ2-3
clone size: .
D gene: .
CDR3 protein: CATRAWQITTDTQYF
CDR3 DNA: TGTGCCACCCGAGCCTGGCAGATTACTACAGATACGCAGTATTTT

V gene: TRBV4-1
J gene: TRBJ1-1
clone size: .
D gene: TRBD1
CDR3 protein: CASSPTGQGWTEAFF
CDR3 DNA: TGCGCCAGCAGCCCGACTGGACAGGGGTGGACTGAAGCTTTCTTT

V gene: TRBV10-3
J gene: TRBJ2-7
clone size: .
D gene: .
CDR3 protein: CAISESRNGPYEQYF
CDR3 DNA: TGTGCCATCAGTGAGTCCAGGAACGGACCCTACGAGCAGTACTTC

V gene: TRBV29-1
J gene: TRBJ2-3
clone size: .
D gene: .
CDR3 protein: CSVDAGRGTDTQYF
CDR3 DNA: TGCAGCGTTGATGCGGGTAGGGGCACAGATACGCAGTATTTT

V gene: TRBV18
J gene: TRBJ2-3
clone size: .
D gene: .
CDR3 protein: CASSPGYTDTQYF
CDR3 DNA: TGTGCCAGCTCACCCGGGTACACAGATACGCAGTATTTT

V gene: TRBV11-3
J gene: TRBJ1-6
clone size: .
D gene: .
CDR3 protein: CASSSEGTGNSPLHF
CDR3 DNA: TGTGCCAGCAGCTCAGAGGGGACGGGTAATTCACCCCTCCACTTT